This T cell receptor beta chain was documented in a study of blood T cell repertoires in COVID-19 (dated by TCRdb to 2018 to 2021). Looking at the study overall: Collaborator samples came from the United States, Italy and Spain and covered acute and convalescent phases of COVID-19. The prospective study material was composed of cDNA or gDNA derived from T cells, B-cell-depleted T cells, or PBMCs. Deeply sampled blood TCRbeta repertoires from subjects exposed to, actively infected with, or recovered from COVID-19 were included in the dataset. The repertoires were released in a freely available public database intended as a resource for research on the immune response to SARS-CoV-2. The samples were drawn from two sources: the first 160 participants of the ongoing ImmuneRACE study, and 950 to 1,500 subjects contributed by 6 global collaborators. A de-identified subject ID, COVID-19 status, age in years and sex were almost always included in the sample metadata. Where available, HLA class I and class II types were obtained from metadata supplied by the sample provider rather than from assay-based typing. Results the study describes overall, beyond this receptor: Clinical and demographic metadata were provided uncurated, with the amount varying by source and participant.

There are 19 amino acids in the CDR3, from cysteine to phenylalanine inclusive. Kept here is only the CDR3 DNA, which spans 57 bases and is read in frame from base 1. Compared with germline, V lacks 0 bases and J lacks 5 bases; bases without a gene match: 13. The germline V gene (reference sequence) sets CDR1 to LGHDT and CDR2 to YNNKEL. This clone came up a few times. The antigen it recognizes is unknown. Base qualities are not at hand, and no much larger clone is one base apart. The collaborating institutions used their own protocols to collect whole blood in K2EDTA tubes. Collaborator samples were shipped for TCRbeta analysis as frozen whole blood, isolated PBMCs, or DNA extracted from either sample type. TCRbeta CDR3 regions were amplified from genomic DNA by means of the immunoSEQ Assay, a bias-controlled multiplex PCR. In the source study's methods: Nucleated cell counts per sample were estimated from amplification of reference gene primers within the assay. Sequence reads were collapsed and filtered to measure the absolute abundance of every unique TCRbeta CDR3 rearrangement. Productive Simpson clonality was computed per sample as the square root of Simpson's diversity index over productive rearrangements. TCRdb mirrors the immuneACCESS table, restricted to in-frame sequences. Some clones are absent from its copies; in checked studies, under half trace to an unresolved V gene, and the reason for the others is unknown. That table supplies the V and J calls and clone size; D and trimming were determined from the DNA. This sample holds 140,000 or so clones; roughly three quarters were observed only once. The ten biggest clones cover around 2.1% of the sample.

Recombination connected TRBV3-1 (or the pseudogene TRBV3-2) to TRBJ2-2; 9 of the junction bases match TRBD2. What was sequenced was peripheral blood. This TCR derives from a woman aged 55-70 years with acute or convalescent COVID-19. The nucleotide sequence is given as TGTGCCAGCAGCCAAGATCGGGTTAGCGGGAGTCGTTGGACCGGGGAGCTGTTTTTT. It encodes CASSQDRVSGSRWTGELFF.